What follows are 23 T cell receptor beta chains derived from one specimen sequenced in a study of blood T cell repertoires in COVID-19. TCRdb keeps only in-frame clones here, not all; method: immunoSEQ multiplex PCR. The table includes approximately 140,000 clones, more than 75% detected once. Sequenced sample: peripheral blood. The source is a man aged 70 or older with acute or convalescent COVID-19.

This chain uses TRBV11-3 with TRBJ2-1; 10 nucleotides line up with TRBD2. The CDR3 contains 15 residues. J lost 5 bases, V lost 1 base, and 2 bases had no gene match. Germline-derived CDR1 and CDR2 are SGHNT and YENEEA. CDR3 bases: TGTGCCAGCAGCTTAGGACTAGCGGGCAACAATGAGCAGTTCTTC. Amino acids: CASSLGLAGNNEQFF.

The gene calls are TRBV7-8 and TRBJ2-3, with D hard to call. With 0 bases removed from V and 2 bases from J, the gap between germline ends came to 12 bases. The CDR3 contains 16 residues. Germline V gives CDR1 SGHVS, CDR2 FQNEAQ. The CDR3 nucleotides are TGTGCCAGCAGCTTAGCTCCCGGAGCAACCACAGATACGCAGTATTTT. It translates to CASSLAPGATTDTQYF.

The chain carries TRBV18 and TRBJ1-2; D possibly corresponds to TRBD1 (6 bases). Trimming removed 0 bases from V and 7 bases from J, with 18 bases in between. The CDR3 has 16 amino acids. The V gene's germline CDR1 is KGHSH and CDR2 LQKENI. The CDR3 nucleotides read TGTGCCAGCTCACCACCGAATGGGGGCGCTTTTGGTGGCTACACCTTC. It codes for CASSPPNGGAFGGYTF.

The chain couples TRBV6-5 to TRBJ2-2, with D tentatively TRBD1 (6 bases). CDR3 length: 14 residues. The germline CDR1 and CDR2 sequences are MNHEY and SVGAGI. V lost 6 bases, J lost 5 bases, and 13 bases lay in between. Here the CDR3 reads CASSRGQSTGELFF. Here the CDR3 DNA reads TGTGCCAGCAGCCGCGGACAGTCTACCGGGGAGCTGTTTTTT.

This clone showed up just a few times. The CDR3 region has the DNA TGTGCCACCAGTGAATACGGACAGGTAGGAGAGACCCAGTACTTC. Protein product: CATSEYGQVGETQYF. The gene calls are TRBV24-1 and TRBJ2-5; 7 nucleotides match TRBD1. Germline V CDR1 and CDR2: KGHDR, SFDVKD. The CDR3 is 15 amino acids. J was trimmed by 4 bases and V by 4 bases; bases with no gene match: 8.

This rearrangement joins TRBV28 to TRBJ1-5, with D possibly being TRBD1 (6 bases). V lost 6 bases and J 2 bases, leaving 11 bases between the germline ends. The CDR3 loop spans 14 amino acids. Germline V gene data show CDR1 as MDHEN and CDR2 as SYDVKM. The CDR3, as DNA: TGTGCCAGCAGCAGGGGCATAGGCAATCAGCCCCAGCATTTT. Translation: CASSRGIGNQPQHF.

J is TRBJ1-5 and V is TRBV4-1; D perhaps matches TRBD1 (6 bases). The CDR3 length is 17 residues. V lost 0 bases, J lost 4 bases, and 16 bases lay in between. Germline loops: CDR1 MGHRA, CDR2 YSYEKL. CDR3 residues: CASSQDARGGANQPQHF. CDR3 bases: TGCGCCAGCAGCCAAGATGCACGGGGGGGGGCAAATCAGCCCCAGCATTTT.

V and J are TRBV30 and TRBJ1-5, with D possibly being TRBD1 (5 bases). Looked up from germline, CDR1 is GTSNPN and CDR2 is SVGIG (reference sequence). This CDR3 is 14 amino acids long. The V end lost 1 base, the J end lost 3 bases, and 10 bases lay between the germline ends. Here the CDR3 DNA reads TGTGCCTGGAGTGGCCAGGGTTACAATCAGCCCCAGCATTTT. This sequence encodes CAWSGQGYNQPQHF. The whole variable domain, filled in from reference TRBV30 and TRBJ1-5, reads SQTIHQWPATLVQPVGSPLSLECTVEGTSNPNLYWYRQAAGRGLQLLFYSVGIGQISSEVPQNLSASRPQDRQFILSSKKLLLSDSGFYLCAWSGQGYNQPQHFGDGTRLSIL.

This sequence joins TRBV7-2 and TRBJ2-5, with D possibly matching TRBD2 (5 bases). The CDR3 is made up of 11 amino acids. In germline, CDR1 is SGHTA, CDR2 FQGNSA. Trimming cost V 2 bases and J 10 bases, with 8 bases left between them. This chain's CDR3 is CASSLQEDQYF. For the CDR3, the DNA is TGTGCCAGCAGCTTACAGGAGGACCAGTACTTC.

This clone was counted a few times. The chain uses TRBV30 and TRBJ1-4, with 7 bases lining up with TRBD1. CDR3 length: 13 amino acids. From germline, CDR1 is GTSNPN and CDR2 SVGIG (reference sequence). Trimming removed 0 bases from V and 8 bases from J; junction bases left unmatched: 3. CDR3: CAWSVQGSEKLFF. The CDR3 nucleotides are TGTGCCTGGAGTGTACAGGGGTCCGAAAAACTGTTTTTT.

The CDR3 sequence is CSVIKDRVYEQFF. For the CDR3, the DNA is TGCAGCGTCATAAAGGACAGGGTCTATGAGCAGTTCTTC. The genes are TRBV29-1 and TRBJ2-1, with 8 bases that match TRBD1. CDR1 and CDR2 (germline): SQVTM, ANQGSEA. This CDR3 is built from 13 residues. V lost 6 bases, J lost 8 bases, and 9 bases stayed unmatched.

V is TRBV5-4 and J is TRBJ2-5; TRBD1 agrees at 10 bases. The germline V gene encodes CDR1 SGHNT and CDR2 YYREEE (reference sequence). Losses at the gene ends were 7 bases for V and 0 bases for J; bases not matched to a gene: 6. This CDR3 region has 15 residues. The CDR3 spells CASGRTGGYQETQYF. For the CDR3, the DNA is TGTGCCAGCGGACGGACAGGGGGATACCAAGAGACCCAGTACTTC.

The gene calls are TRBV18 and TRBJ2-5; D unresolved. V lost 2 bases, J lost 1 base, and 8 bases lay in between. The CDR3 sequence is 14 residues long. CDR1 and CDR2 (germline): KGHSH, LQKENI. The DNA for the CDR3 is TGTGCCAGCTCACCAGAGGCAGTCCAAGAGACCCAGTACTTC. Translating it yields CASSPEAVQETQYF.

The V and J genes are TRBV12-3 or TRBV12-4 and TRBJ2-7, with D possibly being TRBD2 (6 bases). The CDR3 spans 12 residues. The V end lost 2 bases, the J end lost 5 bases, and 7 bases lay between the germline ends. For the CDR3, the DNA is TGTGCCAGCAGTTTACGGGGGAACGAGCAGTACTTC. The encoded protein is CASSLRGNEQYF.

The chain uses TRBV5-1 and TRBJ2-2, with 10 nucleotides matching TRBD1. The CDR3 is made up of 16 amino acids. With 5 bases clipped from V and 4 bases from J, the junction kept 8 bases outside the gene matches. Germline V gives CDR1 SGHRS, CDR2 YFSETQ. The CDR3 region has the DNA TGCGCCAGCAGTGATCCCGGGACAGGGGCCACCGGGGAGCTGTTTTTT. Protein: CASSDPGTGATGELFF.

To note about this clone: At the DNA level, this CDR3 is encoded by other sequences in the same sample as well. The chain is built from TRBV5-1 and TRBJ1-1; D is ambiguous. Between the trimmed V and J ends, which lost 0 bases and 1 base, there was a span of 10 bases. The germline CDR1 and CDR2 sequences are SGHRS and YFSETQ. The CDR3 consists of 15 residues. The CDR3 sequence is CASSLVAGGNTEAFF. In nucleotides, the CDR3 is TGCGCCAGCAGCTTGGTGGCCGGCGGGAACACTGAAGCTTTCTTT.

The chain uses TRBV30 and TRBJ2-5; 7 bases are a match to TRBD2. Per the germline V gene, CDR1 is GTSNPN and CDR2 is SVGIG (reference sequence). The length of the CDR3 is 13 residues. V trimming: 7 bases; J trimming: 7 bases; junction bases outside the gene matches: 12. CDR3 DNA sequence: TGTGCCTCCCAACTAGCGTCACCCGCGACCCAGTACTTC. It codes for CASQLASPATQYF.

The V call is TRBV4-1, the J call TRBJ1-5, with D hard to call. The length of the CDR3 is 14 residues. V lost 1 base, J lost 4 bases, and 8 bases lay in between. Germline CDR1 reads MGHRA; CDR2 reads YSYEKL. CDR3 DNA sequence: TGCGCCAGCAGCCAAGTTCGCGTGAATCAGCCCCAGCATTTT. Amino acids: CASSQVRVNQPQHF.

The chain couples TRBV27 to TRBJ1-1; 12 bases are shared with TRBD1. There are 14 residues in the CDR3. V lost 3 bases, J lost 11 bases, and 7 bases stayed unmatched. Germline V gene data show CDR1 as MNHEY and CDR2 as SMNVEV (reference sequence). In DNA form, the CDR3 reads TGTGCCAGCAGTTTTTGGGGACAGGGGGCGCCGGCTTTCTTT. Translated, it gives CASSFWGQGAPAFF.

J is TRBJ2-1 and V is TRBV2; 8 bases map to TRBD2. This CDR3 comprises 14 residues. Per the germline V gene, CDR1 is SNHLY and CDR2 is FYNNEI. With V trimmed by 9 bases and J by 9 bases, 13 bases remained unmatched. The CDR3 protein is CASQGPGGEGEQFF. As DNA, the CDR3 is TGTGCCAGTCAGGGGCCGGGAGGGGAGGGTGAGCAGTTCTTC.

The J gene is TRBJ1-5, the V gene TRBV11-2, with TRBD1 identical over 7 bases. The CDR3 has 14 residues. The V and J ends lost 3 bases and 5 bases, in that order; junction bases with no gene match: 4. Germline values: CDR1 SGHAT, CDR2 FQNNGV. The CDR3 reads CASSLTGLHQPQHF. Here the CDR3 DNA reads TGTGCCAGCAGCTTGACAGGGCTTCATCAGCCCCAGCATTTT.

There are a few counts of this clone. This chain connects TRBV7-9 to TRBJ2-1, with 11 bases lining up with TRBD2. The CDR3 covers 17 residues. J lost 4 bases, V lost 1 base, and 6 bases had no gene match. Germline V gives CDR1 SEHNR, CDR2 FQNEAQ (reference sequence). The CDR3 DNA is TGTGCCAGCAGCTTAGGAATCGGGACTAGCGGATACAATGAGCAGTTCTTC. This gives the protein CASSLGIGTSGYNEQFF. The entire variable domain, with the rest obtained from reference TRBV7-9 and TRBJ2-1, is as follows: DTGVSQNPRHKITKRGQNVTFRCDPISEHNRLYWYRQTLGQGPEFLTYFQNEAQLEKSRLLSDRFSAERPKGSFSTLEIQRTEQGDSAMYLCASSLGIGTSGYNEQFFGPGTRLTVL.

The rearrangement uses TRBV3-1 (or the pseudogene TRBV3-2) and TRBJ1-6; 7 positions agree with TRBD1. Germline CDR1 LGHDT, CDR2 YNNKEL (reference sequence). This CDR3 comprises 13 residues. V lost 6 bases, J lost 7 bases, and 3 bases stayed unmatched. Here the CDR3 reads CASRDRANSPLHF. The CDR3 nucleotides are TGTGCCAGCAGAGACAGGGCAAATTCACCCCTCCACTTT.